The 9 T cell receptor beta chains given below trace back to one sample, sequenced in a study of CD8+ T cells in alopecia areata. Treatment reported: oral pan-JAK inhibitor, 5-10 mg twice daily. Investigators isolated RNA and reverse transcribed it into cDNA to act as the sequencing template. Some clones are missing from TCRdb's copy, which holds only in-frame ones; the method was immunoSEQ multiplex PCR. In the table there are fewer than 350,000 clones, roughly 64% of which are singletons. The specimen comprised CD4+ T cells sorted from blood, sampled at week 24, from a patient treated with tofacitinib. The receptors were gathered from a human donor with alopecia areata.

This chain connects TRBV29-1 to TRBJ1-2; 10 bases agree with TRBD1. CDR1 is SQVTM and CDR2 is ANQGSEA in the germline V gene. Losses at the gene ends were 8 bases for V and 1 base for J; bases not matched to a gene: 4. This CDR3 is 13 amino acids long. The CDR3 DNA follows: TGCAGCTATGGACAGGGGGGTAACTATGGCTACACCTTC. Protein sequence: CSYGQGGNYGYTF.

The rearrangement links TRBV29-1 to TRBJ2-7; 7 bases align to TRBD1. The V segment lost 5 bases and the J segment 4 bases; nucleotides outside the gene matches: 8. Germline loops: CDR1 SQVTM, CDR2 ANQGSEA. The length of the CDR3 is 13 residues. Here the CDR3 reads CSVLQGVAYEQYF. DNA for the CDR3: TGCAGCGTTCTCCAGGGGGTGGCATACGAGCAGTACTTC.

This clone was counted a few times. The chain carries TRBV21-1 and TRBJ2-7; the D call in the table, TRBD1, was not verified against the DNA. TRBV21-1 is tagged as a pseudogene. The CDR3 extends over 14 amino acids. CDR3 bases: TGTGCCAGCAGCAAGGGACAGGGGCTCTACGAGCAGTACTTC. This gives the protein CASSKGQGLYEQYF.

The table lists this clone with a few counts. CDR3 sequence: CASSLPGSRREKLFF. CDR3 in DNA: TGTGCCAGCAGCTTACCAGGTAGCCGACGTGAAAAACTGTTTTTT. The chain couples TRBV7-9 to TRBJ1-4; unclear D gene. This CDR3 comprises 15 residues. The germline V gene encodes CDR1 SEHNR and CDR2 FQNEAQ (reference sequence). V lost 2 bases and J lost 7, with 14 bases in between.

The gene calls are TRBV28 and TRBJ1-2; no firm D call. Trimming left V 8 bases short and J 0 bases short, with 7 bases between. CDR1 is MDHEN and CDR2 is SYDVKM in the germline V gene. The CDR3 totals 12 residues. The CDR3 here is CASREPNYGYTF. The DNA for the CDR3 is TGTGCCAGCCGCGAACCTAACTATGGCTACACCTTC.

The rearrangement links TRBV29-1 to TRBJ1-5; perhaps TRBD1 as D (6 bases). The CDR3 consists of 15 residues. Germline CDR1 is SQVTM and CDR2 is ANQGSEA. Trimming removed 4 bases at V and 1 base at J, with 14 bases between. CDR3 in amino acids: CSVAGAQGSNQPQHF. CDR3 in DNA: TGCAGCGTTGCGGGGGCTCAGGGCAGCAATCAGCCCCAGCATTTT.

V is TRBV2 and J is TRBJ1-2; D ambiguous. Germline V gives CDR1 SNHLY, CDR2 FYNNEI. The CDR3 consists of 12 residues. Trimming removed 7 bases from V and 10 bases from J, with 16 bases in between. CDR3 residues: CASKNGPADYTF. The CDR3 bases are TGTGCCAGCAAAAATGGGCCAGCCGACTACACCTTC.

The V and J genes are TRBV15 and TRBJ1-1; D unclear. Germline lookup yields CDR1 LNHNV and CDR2 YYDKDF (reference sequence). This CDR3 is built from 13 residues. V lost 6 bases to trimming and J lost 0 bases, with 8 bases between them. CDR3 residues: CATRQSVNTEAFF. CDR3 bases: TGTGCCACCAGGCAATCTGTGAACACTGAAGCTTTCTTT.

This chain uses TRBV27 with TRBJ1-2; the match to TRBD1 covers 10 bases. Germline assignment: CDR1 MNHEY and CDR2 SMNVEV (reference sequence). CDR3 size: 14 residues. Germline trimming cut 6 bases from V and 6 bases from J; bases unmatched to any gene: 7. The CDR3 coding sequence is TGTGCCAGCAGGATCCCGGGACAGGGGCATGGCTACACCTTC. Protein product: CASRIPGQGHGYTF.